This is a list of T cell receptor beta chains from one sample in a study. TCRdb reanalysed the 5' RACE reads using MiXCR and keeps one entry per CDR3 protein. Of roughly 42,000 distinct CDR3 sequences in the sample, about 29% are singletons; the top ten hold roughly 4%. The specimen sequenced was tumor-infiltrating memory CD4+ T cells sorted from the breast tumor. These receptors were taken from a female donor with breast cancer. Both conserved end residues are part of each CDR3. A D gene is named only where the DNA matches it firmly. Rows give clone size only sometimes, using once, few, many, or a class for an expanded clone.

J: TRBJ2-2; V: TRBV20-1; D: TRBD2; size: -; DNA: TGCAGTGCTAGCGGAAAACTAGCGGCGAACACCGGGGAGCTGTTTTTT; CDR3: CSASGKLAANTGELFF
J: TRBJ2-1; V: TRBV25-1; D: -; size: -; DNA: TGTGCCAGCAGTGAACGGGGCGCGGGACAGTACAATGAGCAGTTCTTC; CDR3: CASSERGAGQYNEQFF
J: TRBJ1-5; V: TRBV9; D: -; size: medium-sized; DNA: TGTGCCAGCAGCGTAGGGGGAGGGAGCCAGCCCCAGCATTTT; CDR3: CASSVGGGSQPQHF
J: TRBJ2-7; V: TRBV12-3/TRBV12-4; D: TRBD2; size: few; DNA: TGTGCCAGCAGGGACTCGGGACTAGCGGGAGACGAGCAGTACTTC; CDR3: CASRDSGLAGDEQYF
J: TRBJ1-5; V: TRBV5-5; D: -; size: many; DNA: TGTGCCAGCAGTTACGACAGCCAATATAGCAATCAGCCCCAGCATTTT; CDR3: CASSYDSQYSNQPQHF
J: TRBJ2-7; V: TRBV6-5; D: -; size: few; DNA: TGTGCCAGCAGTTACTCATACAGGGACTACGAGCAGTACTTC; CDR3: CASSYSYRDYEQYF
J: TRBJ1-6; V: TRBV20-1; D: TRBD1; size: -; DNA: TGCAGTGCTAGGAGAATAGGGACAGGGGATTTCTATAATTCACCCCTCCACTTT; CDR3: CSARRIGTGDFYNSPLHF
J: TRBJ2-1; V: TRBV4-1; D: TRBD1; size: once; DNA: TGCGCCAGCAGCCGAAGGGGACAGGGCGAAAGCTCCTACAATGAGCAGTTCTTC; CDR3: CASSRRGQGESSYNEQFF
J: TRBJ1-2; V: TRBV9; D: TRBD1; size: few; DNA: TGTGCCAGCAGCGCGAGAAGTATAGTGGGACAGGGTAACTATGGCTACACCTTC; CDR3: CASSARSIVGQGNYGYTF
J: TRBJ1-5; V: TRBV4-3; D: -; size: -; DNA: TGCGCCAGCAGCCGAAGCAGGGCCCCCAATCAGCCCCAGCATTTT; CDR3: CASSRSRAPNQPQHF
J: TRBJ1-2; V: TRBV20-1; D: TRBD1; size: few; DNA: TGCAGTGCGGACCAGGGGGCGCAAGGCTATGGCTACACCTTC; CDR3: CSADQGAQGYGYTF